These T cell receptor beta chains were read from a single sample in a study of response to subunit inactivated influenza vaccine. MiXCR, applied by TCRdb to the RT-PCR reads, yields one record per CDR3 protein. The sample includes approximately 530,000 distinct CDR3 sequences, 10% to 15% of them seen just once. Sequenced material: PBMCs from blood, taken roughly 47 days after vaccination. These receptors all stem from a man aged 45-65 years who received an inactivated influenza vaccine. Both conserved end residues are part of each CDR3. The order of the fields is V gene, J gene, D gene, CDR3 protein. D genes are given only for firm matches.

>TRBV19|TRBJ1-1|TRBD1
CASSVGQGARTEAFF
>TRBV15|TRBJ1-5|.
CATSTFGPNQPQHF
>TRBV12-2|TRBJ2-5|.
CASRLDGQGQETQYF
>TRBV20-1|TRBJ1-4|.
CSASQRANEKLFF
>TRBV7-8|TRBJ2-7|TRBD1
CASSLVVGQGTYEQYF
>TRBV5-1|TRBJ2-5|.
CASSLVAGSQTQYF
>TRBV12-3/TRBV12-4|TRBJ1-5|TRBD1
CASRQGKNQPQHF
>TRBV7-2|TRBJ1-6|.
CASALPGASSPLHF
>TRBV20-1|TRBJ2-7|.
CSARDQATLYEQYF
>TRBV7-6|TRBJ2-3|.
CASSLDDLGSTPTDTQYF
>TRBV11-2|TRBJ2-3|TRBD2
CASSLVGGIPADTQYF
>TRBV12-3/TRBV12-4|TRBJ2-7|.
CASSLGRGLTYEQYF
>TRBV21-1|TRBJ2-5|.
CASSNRSRKGTQYF
>TRBV7-2|TRBJ1-1|.
CASSLVGWGNTEAFF
>TRBV4-2|TRBJ2-1|.
CASSQESGTGWFVEQFF
>TRBV4-2|TRBJ2-7|.
CASSQETQRSSYEQYF
>TRBV7-9|TRBJ2-7|TRBD2
CASSFSGTNYEQYF
>TRBV20-1|TRBJ2-1|TRBD2
CSARDPSGGESSYNEQFF
>TRBV29-1|TRBJ2-3|.
CSVDLRTRRTDTQYF
>TRBV6-1|TRBJ2-2|TRBD2
CASTPWLAGGNTGELFF
>TRBV11-2|TRBJ1-2|.
CASSKKTGSYYGYTF
>TRBV4-3|TRBJ2-6|.
CASSRGDGANVLTF
>TRBV29-1|TRBJ2-7|TRBD1
CSVEAEGTGSYEQYF
>TRBV20-1|TRBJ2-3|TRBD2
CSALTILLAGNTDTQYF
>TRBV7-8|TRBJ2-3|.
CASSLLNVADTQYF
>TRBV6-1|TRBJ1-4|TRBD1
CASSTYDRGREKLFF
>TRBV6-2/TRBV6-3|TRBJ2-7|TRBD1
CASSYGQGTYEQYF
>TRBV2|TRBJ2-2|.
CASRTGSNTGELFF
>TRBV5-5|TRBJ2-3|.
CASSLATGHSTDTQYF
>TRBV5-1|TRBJ2-3|.
CASSLIGISTDTQYF
>TRBV24-1|TRBJ2-2|TRBD2
CATQAGGGDTGELFF
>TRBV27|TRBJ2-6|TRBD2
CASSVWWPSGNGANVLTF
>TRBV13|TRBJ2-6|.
CASLHLSGANVLTF
>TRBV20-1|TRBJ1-2|.
CSARVSINYGYTF
>TRBV6-5|TRBJ1-4|TRBD1
CASSYGTGGIEKLFF
>TRBV15|TRBJ2-1|.
CATSRPLYEQFF
>TRBV4-3|TRBJ2-7|.
CASSQDIQGTEQYF
>TRBV28|TRBJ2-5|.
CASTVGVRETQYF
>TRBV5-1|TRBJ1-1|TRBD1
CASSKRQGWSEAFF
>TRBV4-3|TRBJ1-4|.
CASSQGEATNEKLFF
>TRBV20-1|TRBJ2-1|TRBD1
CSATDRGDEQFF
>TRBV29-1|TRBJ2-1|TRBD1
CSVDRGTYNEQFF
>TRBV20-1|TRBJ2-5|.
CSARDTLAIRETQYF
>TRBV11-2|TRBJ2-1|TRBD2
CASSLDRGGPYNEQFF
>TRBV7-2|TRBJ2-1|.
CASSLFEYNEQFF
>TRBV10-3|TRBJ2-3|TRBD1
CAISERRTGSTDTQYF
>TRBV13|TRBJ2-2|.
CASSSHLALAGELFF
>TRBV4-2|TRBJ2-7|.
CASSQDTKIYEQYF
>TRBV18|TRBJ2-2|.
CASSPRSETNTGELFF
>TRBV6-2/TRBV6-3|TRBJ2-7|TRBD2
CASSYAGTSGRNEQYF
>TRBV5-1|TRBJ2-1|.
CASSSRTAGTLRLNYNEQFF
>TRBV5-6|TRBJ2-1|TRBD2
CASRRMTSGYYNEQFF
>TRBV7-9|TRBJ2-3|.
CASSFYDRFSTDTQYF
>TRBV10-3|TRBJ2-1|.
CAISDMQNADEQFF